The TCR beta chain described here comes from a study of blood T cell repertoires in COVID-19. Study-level information: Donors in the United States, Italy and Spain gave samples during acute or convalescent COVID-19. T cells, B-cell-depleted T cells, or PBMCs provided the cDNA or gDNA that served as material.

CDR3 length equals 12 residues. V shed 1 base and J shed 13 bases, with 13 bases lying between them. Germline CDR1 is SGHTA and CDR2 is FQGNSA. Authors' analysis steps: Estimation of nucleated cell counts was performed using reference gene primer amplification. Libraries were prepared by immunoSEQ multiplex PCR; TCRdb keeps only in-frame clonotypes and omits some of them. D and trimming come from the DNA, and the V and J calls and clone size come from that table. The sample lists about 280,000 clones; over 75% were seen once. The rearrangement uses TRBV7-2 and TRBJ1-2; D remains ambiguous. The TCR originated in a human donor in a cohort sampled during active COVID-19. Sequences were obtained from peripheral blood. The CDR3 coding sequence is TGTGCCAGCAGCTTAGTTGCCCAGGTAGTCACCTTC. Amino acid sequence: CASSLVAQVVTF. The full variable domain, rest sourced from reference TRBV7-2 and TRBJ1-2, is GAGVSQSPSNKVTEKGKDVELRCDPISGHTALYWYRQSLGQGLEFLIYFQGNSAPDKSGLPSDRFSAERTGGSVSTLTIQRTQQEDSAVYLCASSLVAQVVTFGSGTRLTVV.